Below are 28 T cell receptor beta chains sequenced from a single sample in a study of T cell responses to AZD1222 COVID-19 vaccine. This table comes from immunoSEQ multiplex PCR, and its TCRdb copy is limited to in-frame clones, with some not included. The data contain 65,000 to 70,000 clones, around 82% of them seen just once; the ten biggest clones take up more than 5%. The sequencing here drew on peripheral blood, taken on day 0 of AZD1222 vaccination. These receptors were obtained from an adult in good health.

The gene calls are TRBV5-1 and TRBJ2-2, with TRBD2 matching 8 bases. Germline assignment: CDR1 SGHRS and CDR2 YFSETQ. The CDR3 has 17 residues. V gave up 2 bases and J gave up 4 bases; unmatched junction bases: 10. The CDR3 protein is CASSFPRGGRGTGELFF. The CDR3, as DNA: TGCGCCAGCAGCTTTCCACGGGGGGGCCGTGGCACCGGGGAGCTGTTTTTT. Combining the CDR3 with reference TRBV5-1 and TRBJ2-2 gives the whole variable domain KAGVTQTPRYLIKTRGQQVTLSCSPISGHRSVSWYQQTPGQGLQFLFEYFSETQRNKGNFPGRFSGRQFSNSRSEMNVSTLELGDSALYLCASSFPRGGRGTGELFFGEGSRLTVL.

In its sample, this clone was seen once. V gene TRBV19 combines with J gene TRBJ2-7, with a weak D call TRBD1 (6 bases). V was clipped by 6 bases and J by 7 bases, with 13 bases between them. Germline V gene lookup returns CDR1 LNHDA and CDR2 SQIVND (reference sequence). This CDR3 is 12 amino acids long. CDR3 coding DNA: TGTGCCAGTAGCCCAACAGGGAAGGAGCAGTACTTC. Translating gives CASSPTGKEQYF.

The chain has TRBV6-5 and TRBJ1-5, with D hard to call. Trimming removed 4 bases at V and 4 bases at J, with 11 bases between. The CDR3 consists of 14 residues. Germline V gene data show CDR1 as MNHEY and CDR2 as SVGAGI. This chain's CDR3 is CASSLTPGNQPQHF. The CDR3 coding sequence is TGTGCCAGCAGTTTAACCCCCGGGAATCAGCCCCAGCATTTT.

The genes are TRBV3-1 (or the pseudogene TRBV3-2) and TRBJ2-5, with a tentative D call TRBD2 (5 bases). Deletions cut 1 base from V and 5 bases from J, with 11 bases between. CDR3 length equals 14 residues. Germline CDR1 reads LGHDT; CDR2 reads YNNKEL (reference sequence). CDR3 residues: CASSQVTAGETQYF. CDR3 in DNA: TGTGCCAGCAGCCAAGTTACGGCGGGCGAGACCCAGTACTTC.

The chain recombines TRBV3-1 (or the pseudogene TRBV3-2) with TRBJ2-3, with 7 positions matching TRBD2. Germline lookup yields CDR1 LGHDT and CDR2 YNNKEL (reference sequence). The J segment lost 1 base and the V segment lost 6 bases, leaving 4 bases of the junction unmatched. CDR3 length equals 14 residues. This CDR3 reads CASSRSGGTDTQYF. CDR3 bases: TGTGCCAGCAGTCGAAGCGGGGGCACAGATACGCAGTATTTT.

The chain uses TRBV6-2 or TRBV6-3 and TRBJ2-7; 9 nucleotides line up with TRBD2. This CDR3 is 14 amino acids long. V lost 6 bases to trimming and J lost 0 bases; unmatched junction nucleotides: 3. The germline V gene encodes CDR1 MNHEY and CDR2 SVGEGT. The CDR3 protein is CASSLAGFSYEQYF. CDR3 nucleotide sequence: TGTGCCAGCAGCCTAGCGGGGTTCTCCTACGAGCAGTACTTC.

CDR3 sequence reads: CASSPFGARNTEAFF. CDR3 nucleotides: TGTGCCAGCAGCCCATTTGGGGCCCGGAACACTGAAGCTTTCTTT. This rearrangement joins TRBV3-1 (or the pseudogene TRBV3-2) to TRBJ1-1; D possibly corresponds to TRBD1 (5 bases). Germline lookup yields CDR1 LGHDT and CDR2 YNNKEL (reference sequence). This CDR3 has 15 residues. Trimming took off 4 bases at V and 1 base at J, with 13 bases between the two ends.

The gene calls are TRBV29-1 and TRBJ2-3, with TRBD2 matching 7 bases. From germline, CDR1 is SQVTM and CDR2 ANQGSEA. This CDR3 has 12 residues. Trimming removed 4 bases from V and 4 bases from J; junction bases left unmatched: 2. The CDR3 sequence is CSVATSADTQYF. CDR3 DNA sequence: TGCAGCGTTGCTACTAGCGCAGATACGCAGTATTTT.

The genes are TRBV10-2 and TRBJ2-7, with 8 bases that match TRBD2. CDR3 length: 12 amino acids. V was clipped by 5 bases and J by 4 bases; unmatched bases: 1. CDR1 is WSHSY, CDR2 SAAADI, per germline. The CDR3 loop reads CASSSSGYEQYF. The CDR3 DNA reads TGCGCCAGCAGTTCTAGCGGGTACGAGCAGTACTTC.

V gene TRBV6-5 combines with J gene TRBJ2-7, with D possibly being TRBD1 or TRBD2 (5 bases each). Trimming shortened V by 5 bases and J by 2 bases, and 13 bases separated the two germline ends. This CDR3 has 14 amino acids. The germline V gene has CDR1 MNHEY and CDR2 SVGAGI. The CDR3 bases are TGTGCCAGCAGTAGAGGGGCAGGAACCTACGAGCAGTACTTC. Its protein product is CASSRGAGTYEQYF.

The chain couples TRBV30 to TRBJ1-2; tentatively, D is TRBD1 (5 bases). This CDR3 has 12 residues. Germline CDR1 reads GTSNPN; CDR2 reads SVGIG (reference sequence). CDR3 sequence reads: CAVGQDNYGYTF. CDR3 sequence (DNA): TGTGCTGTGGGGCAGGACAACTATGGCTACACCTTC. Looking up the rest from reference TRBV30 and TRBJ1-2 gives the full variable domain: SQTIHQWPATLVQPVGSPLSLECTVEGTSNPNLYWYRQAAGRGLQLLFYSVGIGQISSEVPQNLSASRPQDRQFILSSKKLLLSDSGFYLCAVGQDNYGYTFGSGTRLTVV.

This chain uses TRBV10-2 with TRBJ1-5, with 10 bases lining up with TRBD1. J gave up 4 bases and V 7 bases, and 4 bases lay outside the gene matches. The CDR3 consists of 14 residues. CDR1 is WSHSY and CDR2 is SAAADI in the germline V gene. CDR3 region: CASKGDRGNQPQHF. The CDR3 DNA reads TGCGCCAGCAAAGGGGACAGGGGAAATCAGCCCCAGCATTTT.

The genes are TRBV19 and TRBJ1-2, with 8 bases matching TRBD1. CDR3 length equals 15 residues. CDR1 and CDR2 (germline): LNHDA, SQIVND (reference sequence). V shed 3 bases and J 6 bases; nucleotides not matched to a gene: 9. The CDR3 DNA reads TGTGCCAGTAGTATCATGGCAGGGGGCTTGCATGGCTACACCTTC. Its protein is CASSIMAGGLHGYTF.

The chain recombines TRBV6-5 with TRBJ2-7; D may be TRBD1 (6 bases). V was cut by 10 bases and J by 3 bases, with 13 bases left in between. Germline loops: CDR1 MNHEY, CDR2 SVGAGI. The CDR3 contains 12 residues. The CDR3: CATRDTFYEQYF. The CDR3 DNA reads TGTGCCACCAGGGACACTTTCTACGAGCAGTACTTC.

CDR3 sequence: CASRPEQGADTEAFF. CDR3 in DNA: TGTGCCAGCAGACCTGAACAGGGGGCGGACACTGAAGCTTTCTTT. The chain employs TRBV6-5 and TRBJ1-1; TRBD1 agrees at 9 bases. Germline-derived CDR1 and CDR2 are MNHEY and SVGAGI. J was trimmed by 3 bases and V by 6 bases; bases with no gene match: 8. The CDR3 is made up of 15 amino acids.

In DNA, the CDR3 is TGTGCCAGCTCGACTAGCGGTCAGGATACGCAGTATTTT. Its protein product is CASSTSGQDTQYF. The V call is TRBV7-9, the J call TRBJ2-3; 9 bases fit TRBD2. Looked up from germline, CDR1 is SEHNR and CDR2 is FQNEAQ (reference sequence). The CDR3 length is 13 residues. V lost 8 bases and J lost 6; bases outside the gene matches: 6.

This chain uses TRBV13 with TRBJ1-3; no clear D. The CDR3 has 12 residues. Trimming removed 5 bases at V and 11 bases at J, with 13 bases between. The germline V gene encodes CDR1 PRHDT and CDR2 FYEKMQ (reference sequence). CDR3 protein: CASSLEWSPIYF. DNA of the CDR3: TGTGCCAGCAGCCTTGAGTGGAGTCCCATATATTTT.

The V gene is TRBV2, the J gene TRBJ1-5; no firm D call. V was trimmed by 4 bases and J by 7 bases, leaving 11 bases between them. CDR3 length: 13 residues. The germline gives CDR1 SNHLY, CDR2 FYNNEI. CDR3: CASSGEAEQPQHF. CDR3 nucleotides: TGTGCCAGCAGTGGAGAGGCCGAGCAGCCCCAGCATTTT.

This chain connects TRBV9 to TRBJ2-7; 8 bases match TRBD2. The length of the CDR3 is 15 residues. CDR1 and CDR2 (germline): SGDLS, YYNGEE. J lost 0 bases, V lost 0 bases, and 2 bases had no gene match. The CDR3: CASSVGAGGSYEQYF. The CDR3 DNA follows: TGTGCCAGCAGCGTAGGGGCGGGGGGCTCCTACGAGCAGTACTTC.

The gene calls are TRBV7-2 and TRBJ2-7; 7 bases line up with TRBD1. The CDR3 contains 12 residues. The germline gives CDR1 SGHTA, CDR2 FQGNSA. The ends lost 6 bases at V and 2 bases at J; junction bases unmatched: 1. For the CDR3, the DNA is TGTGCCAGCAGGGGACAGACCTACGAGCAGTACTTC. Translated: CASRGQTYEQYF. The variable domain in full, completed from reference TRBV7-2 and TRBJ2-7, reads GAGVSQSPSNKVTEKGKDVELRCDPISGHTALYWYRQSLGQGLEFLIYFQGNSAPDKSGLPSDRFSAERTGGSVSTLTIQRTQQEDSAVYLCASRGQTYEQYFGPGTRLTVT.

The chain couples TRBV4-1 to TRBJ2-7; TRBD2 aligns across 11 bases. CDR1 MGHRA and CDR2 YSYEKL come from the germline V gene. Trimming cost V 5 bases and J 5 bases; bases outside gene matches: 5. This CDR3 comprises 14 residues. The CDR3 region is CASSMASGGNEQYF. CDR3 sequence (DNA): TGCGCCAGCAGCATGGCTAGCGGGGGGAACGAGCAGTACTTC.

V usage is TRBV3-1 (or the pseudogene TRBV3-2) and J usage is TRBJ2-7, with 7 bases aligning to TRBD1. Germline V gives CDR1 LGHDT, CDR2 YNNKEL (reference sequence). The CDR3 length is 15 residues. V lost 0 bases, J lost 2 bases, and 4 bases stayed unmatched. Here the CDR3 reads CASSQDTQGPYEQYF. The CDR3 DNA follows: TGTGCCAGCAGCCAAGATACACAGGGGCCCTACGAGCAGTACTTC.

The chain is built from TRBV11-3 and TRBJ2-7, with unresolved D. V gave up 1 base and J gave up 4 bases, with 5 bases separating them. The CDR3 totals 12 residues. Germline loops: CDR1 SGHNT, CDR2 YENEEA. The CDR3 coding sequence is TGTGCCAGCAGCTTAGCTAGTTACGAGCAGTACTTC. Protein sequence: CASSLASYEQYF. Variable domain in full (rest from reference TRBV11-3 and TRBJ2-7): EAGVVQSPRYKIIEKKQPVAFWCNPISGHNTLYWYLQNLGQGPELLIRYENEEAVDDSQLPKDRFSAERLKGVDSTLKIQPAELGDSAVYLCASSLASYEQYFGPGTRLTVT.

The chain carries TRBV9 and TRBJ1-1, with unresolved D. The V gene lost 4 bases and the J gene lost 1 base, with 5 bases spanning the gap. CDR3 length equals 12 residues. The V gene's germline CDR1 is SGDLS and CDR2 YYNGEE. In DNA form, the CDR3 reads TGTGCCAGCAGCAGAACGAACACTGAAGCTTTCTTT. This sequence encodes CASSRTNTEAFF.

This chain connects TRBV4-1 to TRBJ1-1; TRBD1 agrees at 9 bases. Trimming removed 1 base from V and 1 base from J; junction bases left unmatched: 7. The CDR3 covers 17 residues. From germline, CDR1 is MGHRA and CDR2 YSYEKL. As DNA, the CDR3 is TGCGCCAGCAGCCAAGGGGTTGCGGACAGGGGGAACACTGAAGCTTTCTTT. Translation: CASSQGVADRGNTEAFF.

CDR3: CASSEASPRVYGYTF. In DNA, the CDR3 is TGTGCCAGCAGTGAAGCCTCCCCCCGGGTCTATGGCTACACCTTC. The genes are TRBV6-1 and TRBJ1-2; D gene uncertain. The CDR3 covers 15 residues. The V end lost 0 bases, the J end lost 4 bases, and 12 bases lay between the germline ends. CDR1 is MNHNS, CDR2 SASEGT, per germline.

This rearrangement joins TRBV2 to TRBJ1-2; no firm D call. CDR3 length: 13 residues. Trimming left V 7 bases short and J 4 bases short, with 13 bases between. The germline V gene encodes CDR1 SNHLY and CDR2 FYNNEI. The CDR3 sequence is CASILIETYGYTF. CDR3 DNA: TGTGCCAGCATTCTGATAGAAACCTATGGCTACACCTTC.

The rearrangement uses TRBV7-9 and TRBJ1-6; D unclear. CDR3 length equals 11 residues. CDR1 and CDR2 (germline): SEHNR, FQNEAQ (reference sequence). Trimming removed 8 bases at V and 6 bases at J, with 5 bases between. The CDR3 is CASGFNSPLHF. As DNA, the CDR3 is TGTGCCAGCGGGTTTAATTCACCCCTCCACTTT. Full variable domain (remainder filled in from reference TRBV7-9 and TRBJ1-6): DTGVSQNPRHKITKRGQNVTFRCDPISEHNRLYWYRQTLGQGPEFLTYFQNEAQLEKSRLLSDRFSAERPKGSFSTLEIQRTEQGDSAMYLCASGFNSPLHFGNGTRLTVT.